This TCR beta chain was found in a study of blood T cell repertoires in COVID-19. Study-level information: Researchers got acute and convalescent COVID-19 samples from the United States, Italy and Spain. The cDNA or gDNA used as material had been derived from T cells, B-cell-depleted T cells, or PBMCs.

J was trimmed by 3 bases and V by 2 bases; bases with no gene match: 15. The CDR3 loop spans 18 amino acids. Original data processing: Amplification of reference gene primers provided the estimated nucleated cell counts. Measured with immunoSEQ multiplex PCR; TCRdb has only the in-frame clones, and not every one. That table furnishes V, J and clone size, whereas the DNA furnished D and trimming. This table has about 190,000 clones, about nine tenths appearing once. Sequenced sample: peripheral blood. The chain couples TRBV5-7 to TRBJ1-1; 8 bases are a match to TRBD1. TRBV5-7 is noted as an ORF with a role that remains uncertain. This clonotype was obtained from a man between 18 and 35 years old with active or convalescent COVID-19. CDR3 sequence reads: CASSLSNRGRSSDTEAFF. CDR3 DNA: TGTGCCAGCAGCTTAAGTAACAGGGGGAGGTCTTCGGACACTGAAGCTTTCTTT.